This paragraph covers one T cell receptor (beta chain) sequence. Its antigen is unidentified. This specimen comes from a study of radiotherapy plus CTLA-4 blockade in lung cancer. About the research overall: Patients showed objective responses in 18% of cases, and disease control was achieved by under 40%. Study-level results: TCR clones from tumors expanded in blood after radiotherapy plus ipilimumab. Interferon-beta and early blood T cell clone dynamics reportedly predicted response best.

V dropped 4 bases and J dropped 6 bases, with 10 bases sitting between them. Germline CDR1 MNHEY, CDR2 SMNVEV (reference sequence). This CDR3 is built from 13 residues. Sequenced by immunoSEQ multiplex PCR; TCRdb stores in-frame clones only, minus some. The sample carries 75,000 to 95,000 clones, roughly four fifths recorded once. Chemo-refractory metastatic non-small-cell lung cancer patients underwent focal radiation alongside CTLA-4 blockade with ipilimumab. Source: peripheral blood, taken from a patient treated with radiotherapy plus ipilimumab. The V call is TRBV27, the J call TRBJ2-1; D perhaps matches TRBD2 (6 bases). The receptor was isolated from a human donor with non-small cell lung cancer that progressed on radiotherapy plus ipilimumab. The CDR3 nucleotides read TGTGCCAGCAGTTACGGCGGGATCAATGAGCAGTTCTTC. The encoded protein is CASSYGGINEQFF.